These T cell receptor beta chains were read from a single sample in a study of T cells in narcolepsy. Produced via immunoSEQ multiplex PCR; TCRdb's table is partial and in-frame only. The sample shows under 40,000 clones, roughly 80% of them seen only once. Sequencing was carried out using CD45RA- memory CD4+ T cells from PBMCs. The receptors shown here come from a human donor with narcolepsy. The CDR3 runs from the conserved cysteine through the conserved F or W. The D gene is left open where the match is weak. The size of a clone is reported for some rows only, either as once, few or many, or as a class for expanded clones.

>TRBV28|-|TRBJ1-5|once
TGTGCCAGCAGTTTATCGGTTGGGCTCGGGAGCCTGGATCAGCCCCAGCATTTT
CASSLSVGLGSLDQPQHF
>TRBV7-2|-|TRBJ2-5|-
TGTGCCAGCGCAACTGGTGGGACCCAGTACTTC
CASATGGTQYF
>TRBV5-4|-|TRBJ2-5|once
TGTGCCAGCAGCCTATTGGGGGAGGTTAGGGAGACCCAGTACTTC
CASSLLGEVRETQYF
>TRBV6-6|TRBD1|TRBJ1-1|-
TGTGCCAGCAGGAACAGGGGGCGCGACACTGAAGCTTTCTTT
CASRNRGRDTEAFF
>TRBV2|-|TRBJ1-5|-
TGTGCCAGCAGTCCTCAGTATAGCAATCAGCCCCAGCATTTT
CASSPQYSNQPQHF
>TRBV6-5|-|TRBJ2-7|-
TGTGCCAGCAGTTCCGGGATCCTCTACGAGCAGTACTTC
CASSSGILYEQYF
>TRBV30|TRBD1|TRBJ2-3|-
TGTGCCTGGAGGTACCGGACAGGGGCCACAGGGGCAGATACGCAGTATTTT
CAWRYRTGATGADTQYF
>TRBV7-6|TRBD2|TRBJ2-3|-
TGTGCCAGCAGCTTATGGCGGGCGGGAGACACAGATACGCAGTATTTT
CASSLWRAGDTDTQYF
>TRBV25-1|-|TRBJ2-3|-
TGTGCCAGCAGCCCAAAGGATACGCAGTATTTT
CASSPKDTQYF
>TRBV7-2|-|TRBJ1-1|-
TGTGCCAGCAGCTTAGCACAGTTGAACACTGAAGCTTTCTTT
CASSLAQLNTEAFF
>TRBV5-4|TRBD2|TRBJ2-3|-
TGTGCCAGCAGCTCCATAGCGGGGACATGGACTAGCACAGATACGCAGTATTTT
CASSSIAGTWTSTDTQYF
>TRBV7-6|TRBD2|TRBJ2-1|-
TGTGCCAGCAGCTTATCCGCGGGACTACAACACAATGAGCAGTTCTTC
CASSLSAGLQHNEQFF
>TRBV7-3|-|TRBJ1-2|-
TGTGCCAGCAGCTCCCAAGGAGGACGGAACTATGGCTACACCTTC
CASSSQGGRNYGYTF
>TRBV19|-|TRBJ1-1|-
TGTGCCAGTAGTATAGGAGGGCTTACGAACACTGAAGCTTTCTTT
CASSIGGLTNTEAFF
>TRBV10-3|-|TRBJ2-7|-
TGTGCCATCAGTGCCGGGACTCTAACCTACGAGCAGTACTTC
CAISAGTLTYEQYF
>TRBV4-1|TRBD2|TRBJ2-3|-
TGCGCCAGCAGCCAATTTATGCGGGAGTTAACAGATACGCAGTATTTT
CASSQFMRELTDTQYF
>TRBV6-5|-|TRBJ1-6|-
TGTGCCAGCAGTTACTCGCGCAGAGATAATTCACCCCTCCACTTT
CASSYSRRDNSPLHF
>TRBV19|TRBD1|TRBJ2-7|-
TGTGCCAGTAGTATAAGTCTCCGGGGACAGACAAACCCCTACGAGCAGTACTTC
CASSISLRGQTNPYEQYF
>TRBV4-1|-|TRBJ2-3|-
TGCGCCAGCAGCCAAGGATGGGGGACTCTTCCAGATACGCAGTATTTT
CASSQGWGTLPDTQYF
>TRBV7-9|TRBD2|TRBJ2-1|-
TGTGCCAGCAGCTTATTCGGAGCGGGAGGAGGCAATGAGCAGTTCTTC
CASSLFGAGGGNEQFF